A selection of T cell receptor beta chains follows, all from one sample in a study of T cells in tuberculosis. Sequencing was performed with immunoSEQ multiplex PCR; in TCRdb, only in-frame clones are kept and a portion is missing. Among about 38,000 clones, roughly 94% were seen once, and the ten largest hold roughly 4.7%. The sequenced sample was PBMCs, obtained at tuberculosis diagnosis. Receptors originate from an adult with tuberculosis. Both conserved end residues are part of each CDR3. The D gene is left open where the match is weak.

V gene: TRBV6-5; D gene: .; J gene: TRBJ1-1; CDR3 protein: CASWAGQNTEAFF
V gene: TRBV6-1; D gene: .; J gene: TRBJ1-5; CDR3 protein: CASSGRQNSNQPQHF
V gene: TRBV5-1; D gene: .; J gene: TRBJ2-5; CDR3 protein: CASSLEGVKTQYF
V gene: TRBV19; D gene: TRBD1; J gene: TRBJ1-3; CDR3 protein: CASSIGTGENTIYF
V gene: TRBV7-9; D gene: .; J gene: TRBJ2-7; CDR3 protein: CASSPRVGGRGYEQYF
V gene: TRBV18; D gene: .; J gene: TRBJ1-5; CDR3 protein: CASSPRRDQPQHF
V gene: TRBV18; D gene: TRBD2; J gene: TRBJ2-7; CDR3 protein: CASSPGSGAYEQYF
V gene: TRBV18; D gene: TRBD1; J gene: TRBJ2-7; CDR3 protein: CASSSTGTVYEQYF
V gene: TRBV5-1; D gene: TRBD1; J gene: TRBJ2-7; CDR3 protein: CASSLTQGAYFYEQYF
V gene: TRBV11-2; D gene: .; J gene: TRBJ1-3; CDR3 protein: CASSFEVSSGNTIYF
V gene: TRBV11-2; D gene: TRBD1; J gene: TRBJ1-5; CDR3 protein: CASSWDRDNNQPQHF
V gene: TRBV7-3; D gene: .; J gene: TRBJ2-1; CDR3 protein: CASSLGGSGEQFF
V gene: TRBV5-6; D gene: TRBD1; J gene: TRBJ1-6; CDR3 protein: CASSLGQGRGNSPLHF
V gene: TRBV7-2; D gene: TRBD1; J gene: TRBJ1-1; CDR3 protein: CASSSPKGGRMNTEAFF
V gene: TRBV7-2; D gene: TRBD1; J gene: TRBJ1-4; CDR3 protein: CASRGGGSNEKLFF
V gene: TRBV6-1; D gene: .; J gene: TRBJ1-6; CDR3 protein: CASSEMVPPIVLHF
V gene: TRBV6-6; D gene: .; J gene: TRBJ1-1; CDR3 protein: CASSRQVNPEAFF
V gene: TRBV2; D gene: .; J gene: TRBJ2-3; CDR3 protein: CASNGRGGHTDTQYF
V gene: TRBV5-1; D gene: TRBD1; J gene: TRBJ1-2; CDR3 protein: CASSSAQDRGKVYGYTF
V gene: TRBV6-6; D gene: .; J gene: TRBJ1-2; CDR3 protein: CASSSNRRGMDGYTF
V gene: TRBV7-8; D gene: .; J gene: TRBJ1-4; CDR3 protein: CASSPLPFQEKLFF
V gene: TRBV30; D gene: TRBD1; J gene: TRBJ1-2; CDR3 protein: CAWKTGGHGYTF
V gene: TRBV28; D gene: .; J gene: TRBJ1-6; CDR3 protein: CASRWGREDSPLHF
V gene: TRBV30; D gene: .; J gene: TRBJ1-6; CDR3 protein: CASGRTYNSPLHF
V gene: TRBV5-8; D gene: .; J gene: TRBJ2-7; CDR3 protein: CASSLGQATYEQYF
V gene: TRBV28; D gene: .; J gene: TRBJ1-1; CDR3 protein: CASSLPLTEAFF
V gene: TRBV18; D gene: TRBD1; J gene: TRBJ1-1; CDR3 protein: CASSPTGTATNTEAFF
V gene: TRBV29-1; D gene: TRBD1; J gene: TRBJ1-2; CDR3 protein: CSVALAGGKTYTF
V gene: TRBV5-6; D gene: .; J gene: TRBJ1-2; CDR3 protein: CASSLQGSYGYTF
V gene: TRBV9; D gene: TRBD1; J gene: TRBJ2-7; CDR3 protein: CASSAPQGSSGEQYF
V gene: TRBV7-9; D gene: .; J gene: TRBJ2-3; CDR3 protein: CASSLDLGVAADTQYF
V gene: TRBV30; D gene: TRBD1; J gene: TRBJ1-2; CDR3 protein: CAWNLGQGSYGYTF
V gene: TRBV7-2; D gene: .; J gene: TRBJ2-3; CDR3 protein: CASTLDFLTDTQYF
V gene: TRBV5-1; D gene: .; J gene: TRBJ2-7; CDR3 protein: CASSFAGDPYEQYF
V gene: TRBV10-3; D gene: .; J gene: TRBJ1-1; CDR3 protein: CAISDAGRNTEAFF
V gene: TRBV7-9; D gene: TRBD1; J gene: TRBJ2-7; CDR3 protein: CASSQGDRGTYEQYF
V gene: TRBV7-6; D gene: .; J gene: TRBJ1-1; CDR3 protein: CASSFAPLTANTEAFF
V gene: TRBV19; D gene: TRBD1; J gene: TRBJ1-2; CDR3 protein: CASSGDRGGYGYTF
V gene: TRBV5-1; D gene: .; J gene: TRBJ2-7; CDR3 protein: CASSTERDEQYF
V gene: TRBV29-1; D gene: .; J gene: TRBJ1-5; CDR3 protein: CSASTGDSNQPQHF
V gene: TRBV15; D gene: .; J gene: TRBJ2-5; CDR3 protein: CATSTGYTETQYF
V gene: TRBV7-2; D gene: .; J gene: TRBJ1-5; CDR3 protein: CASSKDRYNQPQHF
V gene: TRBV7-2; D gene: .; J gene: TRBJ2-3; CDR3 protein: CASSFPSSGSSTDTQYF
V gene: TRBV6-5; D gene: .; J gene: TRBJ2-7; CDR3 protein: CAIGRGRSYEQYF
V gene: TRBV27; D gene: TRBD1; J gene: TRBJ2-7; CDR3 protein: CASSLAGTGTSYEQYF
V gene: TRBV5-1; D gene: .; J gene: TRBJ2-7; CDR3 protein: CASKSYREGVSYEQYF
V gene: TRBV11-3; D gene: .; J gene: TRBJ1-6; CDR3 protein: CASSLVAPRTVESSPLHF
V gene: TRBV5-1; D gene: TRBD1; J gene: TRBJ1-2; CDR3 protein: CASSPTGGNYGYTF